What follows describes a single T cell receptor beta chain. Its antigen is undetermined. This sample is part of a study of a mutant IDH1 vaccine in newly diagnosed glioma. Study-level information: Vaccination followed radiotherapy alone by 4-6 weeks, or accompanied temozolomide cycles. Of treated patients, around 62% were men and approximately 40% women, averaging roughly 37 years.

Stated time point: week 35, safety follow-up. Topical imiquimod accompanied each vaccine dose, which consisted of 300 ug of mutant IDH1 20-mer peptide. This CDR3 contains 13 residues. The junction had 2 bases not matched to a gene; V was cut back by 2 bases and J by 4 bases. Per germline, CDR1 SGHRS and CDR2 YFSETQ. Sequencing was performed with immunoSEQ multiplex PCR; in TCRdb, only in-frame clones are kept and a portion is missing. The sample includes approximately 50,000 clones, around 90% of them seen just once. This sample comprised PBMCs, obtained from a glioma patient whose treatment included an IDH1 peptide vaccine. The TCR sequence derives from a woman in her 40s with glioma. The V gene is TRBV5-1, the J gene TRBJ2-5, with TRBD2 identical over 7 bases. This CDR3 is CASSFGGSETQYF. The CDR3 DNA is TGCGCCAGCAGCTTCGGGGGGTCAGAGACCCAGTACTTC.